The 15 T cell receptor beta chains below were found in one sample sequenced in a study of type 1 regulatory T cells. These receptors lack a known antigen. Via MiXCR, TCRdb re-called the reads, giving one row per CDR3 protein. In the table there are tens of thousands of distinct CDR3 sequences, 62% of which are singletons. Sequencing was carried out using cultured non-Tr1 T cells, either the whole culture or a sorted T cell fraction (not recorded which). Source of these receptors: a human donor in good health.

The chain employs TRBV6-1 and TRBJ2-1, with D tentatively TRBD1 or TRBD2 (5 bases each). CDR3 length: 16 residues. V was pared by 3 bases and J by 6 bases, with 18 bases between. Germline V gives CDR1 MNHNS, CDR2 SASEGT. DNA for the CDR3: TGTGCCAGCAGTGATAAGAGGGGTGGGGTACTCAATGAGCAGTTCTTC. This encodes CASSDKRGGVLNEQFF.

In this sample, this clonotype turned up a few times. J is TRBJ1-2 and V is TRBV2; D is unresolved. Germline CDR1 reads SNHLY; CDR2 reads FYNNEI. With 4 bases removed from V and 1 base from J, the gap between germline ends came to 4 bases. CDR3 length: 12 residues. The CDR3 DNA follows: TGTGCCAGCAGTGGGGTTAACTATGGCTACACCTTC. This sequence encodes CASSGVNYGYTF.

This clonotype has only a few counts. The chain recombines TRBV11-1 with TRBJ2-3, with a weak D call TRBD1 (5 bases). Trimming left V 6 bases short and J 1 base short, with 17 bases between. Germline V gene lookup returns CDR1 SGHAT and CDR2 FQDESV (reference sequence). CDR3 size: 16 residues. CDR3 sequence: CASSHFPQGRTDTQYF. As DNA, the CDR3 is TGTGCCAGCAGTCATTTCCCCCAGGGTCGCACAGATACGCAGTATTTT.

The chain employs TRBV5-3 and TRBJ2-1; possibly TRBD1 or TRBD2 for D (5 bases each). TRBV5-3 is an open reading frame, and its role is uncertain. The V end was cut by 1 base, the J end by 7 bases, with 18 bases between. This CDR3 has 16 residues. The CDR3 loop reads CARSLIWAGSGNEQFF. For the CDR3, the DNA is TGTGCCAGAAGCTTGATCTGGGCAGGGAGTGGGAATGAGCAGTTCTTC.

The rearrangement uses TRBV7-8 and TRBJ2-5, with 7 bases lining up with TRBD1. The CDR3 loop spans 13 amino acids. From germline, CDR1 is SGHVS and CDR2 FQNEAQ. Losses at the gene ends were 6 bases for V and 6 bases for J; bases not matched to a gene: 7. For the CDR3, the DNA is TGTGCCAGCAGACTCGACAGGGTGCAGACCCAGTACTTC. Protein: CASRLDRVQTQYF.

The chain links TRBV2 to TRBJ2-1, with D hard to call. V lost 4 bases and J lost 3, with 4 bases in between. Per germline, CDR1 SNHLY and CDR2 FYNNEI. The CDR3 loop spans 12 amino acids. Written as DNA, the CDR3 is TGTGCCAGCAGTGGGGACTACAATGAGCAGTTCTTC. Translation gives CASSGDYNEQFF.

This clonotype was counted only a few times. This chain joins TRBV12-3 or TRBV12-4 and TRBJ2-5; D is unclear. This CDR3 is 12 amino acids long. The V end lost 6 bases, the J end lost 2 bases, and 7 bases lay between the germline ends. The CDR3 region is CASSQIQETQYF. CDR3 sequence (DNA): TGTGCCAGCAGCCAGATACAAGAGACCCAGTACTTC.

The gene calls are TRBV3-1 and TRBJ2-4, with D possibly matching TRBD1 (6 bases). The germline gives CDR1 LGHDT, CDR2 YNNKEL (reference sequence). This CDR3 comprises 15 residues. V lost 6 bases to trimming and J lost 4 bases, with 16 bases between them. The CDR3 is CASSRDTIAKNIQYF. In nucleotides, the CDR3 is TGTGCCAGCAGTCGGGACACGATAGCAAAAAACATTCAGTACTTC.

The CDR3 coding sequence is TGTGCCAGTAGCGGGATATCGTACACCGGGGAGCTGTTTTTT. Amino acid sequence: CASSGISYTGELFF. The genes are TRBV6-2 or TRBV6-3 and TRBJ2-2; 8 bases align to TRBD2. The CDR3 length is 14 residues. V gave up 9 bases and J gave up 3 bases; unmatched junction bases: 6. From germline, CDR1 is MNHEY and CDR2 SVGEGT.

In its sample, this clonotype was seen once. The chain has TRBV5-6 and TRBJ2-2; D may be TRBD2 (5 bases). Deletions cut 1 base from V and 5 bases from J, with 6 bases between. This CDR3 has 13 amino acids. The germline gives CDR1 SGHDT, CDR2 YYEEEE. DNA of the CDR3: TGTGCCAGCAGCTTGCCGGGGACCGGGGAGCTGTTTTTT. Translated: CASSLPGTGELFF.

The chain couples TRBV7-2 to TRBJ2-5; 11 bases align to TRBD2. Trimming at V came to 1 base and at J to 1 base, leaving 2 bases not matched to a gene. The CDR3 runs to 16 residues. Germline CDR1 is SGHTA and CDR2 is FQGNSA. CDR3 region: CASSLGLAGTQETQYF. The DNA of the CDR3 is TGTGCCAGCAGCTTAGGACTAGCGGGAACCCAAGAGACCCAGTACTTC.

This clonotype was observed a single time. This chain uses TRBV20-1 with TRBJ2-6; the D is unclear. Germline V CDR1 and CDR2: DFQATT, SNEGSKA (reference sequence). Trimming removed 0 bases at V and 4 bases at J, with 7 bases between. The CDR3 has 14 amino acids. Here the CDR3 reads CSAREKRGANVLTF. Written as DNA, the CDR3 is TGCAGTGCTAGAGAAAAGAGGGGGGCCAACGTCCTGACTTTC.

This clonotype appeared a single time. This sequence joins TRBV27 and TRBJ2-5; 10 bases align to TRBD2. The V and J ends lost 7 bases and 5 bases, in that order; junction bases with no gene match: 10. Germline CDR1 MNHEY, CDR2 SMNVEV (reference sequence). The CDR3 length is 15 residues. The CDR3 protein is CASKPALAGAETQYF. The DNA of the CDR3 is TGTGCCAGCAAGCCAGCCCTAGCGGGAGCGGAGACCCAGTACTTC.

This clonotype was seen a handful of times. The chain combines TRBV5-1 with TRBJ1-2; tentative D call: TRBD1 (5 bases). Germline CDR1 SGHRS, CDR2 YFSETQ. CDR3 length equals 15 residues. V was shortened by 2 bases and J by 3 bases, with 14 bases between the two germline ends. In DNA form, the CDR3 reads TGCGCCAGCAGCTTTGACGCCGGGGGAGACTATGGCTACACCTTC. It is translated as CASSFDAGGDYGYTF.

V and J are TRBV5-1 and TRBJ2-2, with unresolved D. This CDR3 is 14 amino acids long. The V and J ends lost 6 bases and 1 base respectively, with 10 bases between them. Germline V lookup: CDR1 SGHRS, CDR2 YFSETQ. This CDR3 is CASKRNLNTGELFF. The CDR3 bases are TGCGCCAGCAAAAGAAATTTGAACACCGGGGAGCTGTTTTTT. Full variable domain (missing parts from reference TRBV5-1 and TRBJ2-2): KAGVTQTPRYLIKTRGQQVTLSCSPISGHRSVSWYQQTPGQGLQFLFEYFSETQRNKGNFPGRFSGRQFSNSRSEMNVSTLELGDSALYLCASKRNLNTGELFFGEGSRLTVL.